This T cell receptor (beta chain) appears in the sequencing data of a study of spatial heterogeneity in lung cancer (dated by TCRdb to between 2018 and 2020). Background on the whole study: Beta-chain transcripts were consistently detected in greater numbers than alpha-chain transcripts, which likely reflects a higher abundance of beta-chain transcripts. TCR transcript counts in tumor regions correlated strongly with a T cell transcriptional module score from matched bulk RNA-seq. In the raw uncorrected reads, each unique combination of TCR and UMI appeared on average more than ten times. In non-small cell lung cancer, the study quantitatively compared TCR alpha and beta repertoires across several tumor regions, matched nontumor lung, and blood. The study linked features of the TCR repertoire to counts of nonsynonymous mutations, which were determined by whole-exome sequencing of tumor tissue. Both alpha and beta chains were TCR-sequenced in approximately 220 tumor regions, under 70 matched nontumor lung samples and roughly 54 PBMC samples obtained at surgery.

The germline V gene sets CDR1 to SGHRS and CDR2 to YFSETQ. V and J lose 0 bases and 6 bases, and a span of 11 bases separates them. The CDR3, from cysteine to phenylalanine, totals 14 residues. The CDR3 DNA has 42 bases and is translated from base 1. Explained via the paper, the time point label denotes: sample taken at primary tumor resection. Samples were obtained from 72 patients with early-stage, untreated non-small cell lung cancer from the lung TRACERx cohort. TCR sequencing used whole RNA extracted from tumor and nontumor lung tissue, or from cryopreserved PBMC samples, without cell sorting. Only patients with enough RNA available from two or more tumor regions were chosen for TCR sequencing. Before selection, tumor and adjacent nontumor lung specimens were reviewed by a lung pathologist. Broader findings and caveats from the paper: Additional single-cell paired TCR alpha and beta sequencing was considered necessary to confirm, at a functional level, the hypothesis that regional TCRs recognize regional mutations. Counts of ubiquitous and regional expanded TCRs correlated with counts of ubiquitous and regional nonsynonymous mutations, respectively. TCR-seq coverage of tumor T cells was estimated to be only approximately 7% for alpha chains and around 13% for beta chains. The tumor nonsynonymous mutation count correlated with the number of expanded alpha and beta TCRs within the tumor.

The library was obtained by 5' RACE. The sample was run on a NextSeq 500. The TCR library protocol attached a unique molecular identifier to each TCR cDNA molecule to allow correction of PCR and sequencing errors. From the authors' description of their analysis: TCR identification, UMI-based error correction and CDR3 extraction were all carried out with Decombinator tools. Expanded TCRs were defined as those above a frequency of 2 per 1,000, corresponding to the top 1% of the tumor frequency distribution. Expanded tumor TCRs were classed as regional if statistically deemed absent (corrected P<0.05) from at least one tumor region, otherwise ubiquitous. Renyi diversity was calculated using the R vegan package after each repertoire was subsampled 100 times to 5,000 TCRs. To build CDR3 similarity networks, amino acid triplet string-kernel similarity was used, and CDR3s were connected when their pairwise similarity was above 0.82. The public reads were reanalyzed by TCRdb: fastp trimming at Q25, MiXCR alignment, in-frame beta chains only. One record per CDR3 amino acid sequence lists the most common genes and DNA. TCRdb assigned the V and J calls; the authors' analysis was not used. Recorded for this sample are about 14,000 distinct CDR3 sequences; 4.7% of them occurred a single time. Together, the top ten hold around 16% of the sample.

There are many counts of this clonotype. The clone's antigen remains unknown. No base quality values were provided; no much bigger clone lies one nucleotide off. Since it is a stray read in a library aimed at alpha chains, this beta chain has a size that is not meaningful. The chain links TRBV5-1 with TRBJ2-3; the D gene assignment is ambiguous. This specimen consisted of lung tumor tissue, obtained at surgery. This TCR was sampled from a female donor with early-stage non-small cell lung cancer. The sequenced DNA: TGCGCCAGCAGCTTGGGGACCCTGGGGGATACGCAGTATTTT. The encoded protein is CASSLGTLGDTQYF.